Each of the 19 T cell receptor beta chains below was sequenced from the same sample in a study of CD8 T cells in ankylosing spondylitis. TCRdb re-analysed the 5' RACE reads in MiXCR, keeping a single row per CDR3 protein. This table holds fewer than 250,000 distinct CDR3 sequences, 8% to 11% found once. Sequencing was performed on blood, either unsorted or a sorted T cell fraction (not recorded which). Source of these receptors: a male donor with ankylosing spondylitis or in good health (not recorded which).

This clonotype was counted ten times or more. The chain uses TRBV28 and TRBJ2-1; possible D gene TRBD2, 6 bases. V was trimmed by 7 bases and J by 9 bases, leaving 28 bases between them. The germline V gene encodes CDR1 MDHEN and CDR2 SYDVKM. The CDR3 extends over 17 amino acids. CDR3 loop: CASTLAGWRVLRGEQFF. In DNA, the CDR3 is TGTGCCAGCACCCTCGCGGGGTGGCGTGTCCTTCGCGGTGAGCAGTTCTTC. Combining the CDR3 with reference TRBV28 and TRBJ2-1 gives the whole variable domain DVKVTQSSRYLVKRTGEKVFLECVQDMDHENMFWYRQDPGLGLRLIYFSYDVKMKEKGDIPEGYSVSREKKERFSLILESASTNQTSMYLCASTLAGWRVLRGEQFFGPGTRLTVL.

Many counts were recorded for this clonotype. The chain links TRBV6-1 to TRBJ2-6; D gene ambiguous. CDR3 size: 16 residues. Trimming removed 2 bases from V and 1 base from J, with 9 bases in between. Germline CDR1 and CDR2: MNHNS and SASEGT. The CDR3 DNA reads TGTGCCAGCAGTGAACAATTAGGGTCTGGGGCCAACGTCCTGACTTTC. Protein: CASSEQLGSGANVLTF.

Concerning this clonotype itself: A much more abundant neighbour one base away suggests this may be a read error. The chain joins TRBV5-1 to TRBJ2-7; no firm D call. Germline values: CDR1 SGHRS, CDR2 YFSETQ. The CDR3 totals 15 residues. V gave up 7 bases and J gave up 2 bases, with 19 bases separating them. The CDR3: CASSLEQTDPYEQYF. CDR3 nucleotide sequence: TGCGCCAGCTCCCTCGAACAGACCGACCCCTACGAGCAGTACTTC.

The table lists this clonotype with many counts. The chain couples TRBV5-1 to TRBJ1-4, with D possibly TRBD1 on 5 matching bases. Germline CDR1 and CDR2: SGHRS and YFSETQ. The V end lost 5 bases, the J end lost 2 bases, and 13 bases lay between the germline ends. The CDR3 contains 15 residues. CDR3 in amino acids: CASSRGVSTNEKLFF. CDR3 in DNA: TGCGCCAGCAGTCGAGGGGTCTCGACTAATGAAAAACTGTTTTTT. The variable domain in full, with the rest retrieved from reference TRBV5-1 and TRBJ1-4, is KAGVTQTPRYLIKTRGQQVTLSCSPISGHRSVSWYQQTPGQGLQFLFEYFSETQRNKGNFPGRFSGRQFSNSRSEMNVSTLELGDSALYLCASSRGVSTNEKLFFGSGTQLSVL.

This clonotype was seen ten or more times. The chain has TRBV12-3 or TRBV12-4 and TRBJ2-2; no definite D call. The CDR3 length is 11 residues. Trimming took 3 bases from V and 7 from J, leaving 3 bases between them. CDR3 sequence reads: CASSLFGELFF. The CDR3 DNA sequence: TGTGCCAGCAGTTTGTTCGGGGAGCTGTTTTTT.

This clonotype occurred many times. This CDR3 reads CASSTGGNEQFF. Here the CDR3 DNA reads TGTGCCAGCTCCACTGGTGGCAATGAGCAGTTCTTC. The J gene is TRBJ2-1, the V gene TRBV7-3; unclear D gene. The CDR3 covers 12 residues. The V gene's germline CDR1 is SGHTA and CDR2 FQGTGA. The V and J ends lost 8 bases and 6 bases respectively, with 11 bases between them.

This chain links TRBV18 with TRBJ1-2, with a possible D match to TRBD1 (5 bases). Trimming removed 6 bases at V and 3 bases at J, with 14 bases between. Per the germline V gene, CDR1 is KGHSH and CDR2 is LQKENI. CDR3 length: 14 residues. CDR3 residues: CASSAGEGYYGYTF. CDR3 bases: TGTGCCAGCTCCGCCGGTGAGGGGTACTATGGCTACACCTTC.

This chain connects TRBV20-1 to TRBJ2-3, with TRBD2 matching over 8 bases. Trimming at V came to 5 bases and at J to 1 base, leaving 5 bases not matched to a gene. The CDR3 is 14 amino acids. Looked up from germline, CDR1 is DFQATT and CDR2 is SNEGSKA (reference sequence). CDR3 sequence (DNA): TGCAGTGCTCCGGGGGGGCCGGGCACAGATACGCAGTATTTT. It codes for CSAPGGPGTDTQYF.

This clonotype was observed at least ten times. J is TRBJ2-5 and V is TRBV20-1; 7 positions agree with TRBD2. The trim removed 3 bases at V and 3 bases at J, leaving 7 bases unmatched. Germline assignment: CDR1 DFQATT and CDR2 SNEGSKA (reference sequence). The CDR3 has 14 residues. The CDR3: CSARASSGKETQYF. The CDR3 bases are TGCAGTGCTAGGGCCTCTAGCGGCAAAGAGACCCAGTACTTC.

There are a few counts of this clonotype. The V call is TRBV2, the J call TRBJ1-5; D is possibly TRBD1 (5 bases). Trimming removed 2 bases from V and 0 bases from J, with 8 bases in between. Germline values: CDR1 SNHLY, CDR2 FYNNEI. The CDR3 has 15 residues. In DNA form, the CDR3 reads TGTGCCAGCAGTGAACAGGGATATAGCAATCAGCCCCAGCATTTT. It specifies CASSEQGYSNQPQHF.

On this clonotype: Just one base apart from a much larger clone, this may be a read error. This chain links TRBV20-1 with TRBJ2-3; TRBD2 might be the D (5 bases). The germline V gene encodes CDR1 DFQATT and CDR2 SNEGSKA (reference sequence). With 3 bases removed from V and 4 bases from J, the gap between germline ends came to 17 bases. The CDR3 covers 15 residues. The CDR3 bases are TGCAGTGCTAGTGAAGGGAGCGCCTGGGCAGATACGCAGTATTTT. Protein product: CSASEGSAWADTQYF.

On this clonotype: A read error may explain this, as a much larger clone is one base away. This chain joins TRBV11-2 and TRBJ2-1; tentatively, D is TRBD1 (5 bases). CDR1 and CDR2 (germline): SGHAT, FQNNGV. The CDR3 has 13 residues. The CDR3 loop reads CASSLSRVMGQSF. The CDR3 region has the DNA TGTGCCAGCAGCTTATCTCGGGTAATGGGGCAGTCCTTC.

This clonotype was seen many times. The rearrangement links TRBV28 to TRBJ2-3, with 9 bases matching TRBD2. This CDR3 has 15 amino acids. Per the germline V gene, CDR1 is MDHEN and CDR2 is SYDVKM. The ends lost 2 bases at V and 4 bases at J; junction bases unmatched: 4. The CDR3 DNA reads as TGTGCCAGCAGTTTAGGGCGGGGGGGCCCAGATACGCAGTATTTT. It encodes CASSLGRGGPDTQYF.

To note about this clonotype: Possible read error: a much larger clone is one base away. V gene TRBV5-1 combines with J gene TRBJ2-2, with D tentatively TRBD2 (6 bases). Germline CDR1 SGHRS, CDR2 YFSETQ. This CDR3 has 14 residues. V dropped 1 base and J dropped 4 bases, with 8 bases sitting between them. CDR3 region: CASSLHGGTGELFF. The CDR3 bases are TGCGCCAGCAGCTTGCACGGGGGCACCGGGGAGCTGTTTTTT.

J is TRBJ2-2 and V is TRBV29-1, with 7 bases that match TRBD1. After removal of 5 bases from V and 6 bases from J, the junction contained 3 bases not matched to a gene. This CDR3 comprises 12 residues. In germline, CDR1 is SQVTM, CDR2 ANQGSEA. The CDR3 bases are TGCAGCGTTCACAGGGGACCCGGGGAGCTGTTTTTT. Translated, it gives CSVHRGPGELFF.

This clonotype was seen many times. The rearrangement uses TRBV20-1 and TRBJ2-7, with D maybe TRBD1 (5 bases). This CDR3 has 12 residues. CDR1 and CDR2 from the germline V gene are DFQATT and SNEGSKA (reference sequence). The V and J ends lost 7 bases and 4 bases respectively, with 14 bases between them. CDR3 DNA sequence: TGCAGTGTTCCAGGGCGAAGGTACGAGCAGTACTTC. Its translation: CSVPGRRYEQYF.

This clonotype was picked up many times. DNA of the CDR3: TGTGCCAGCAGCTGGCAAGGACCGGCTGAAGCTTTCTTT. As protein: CASSWQGPAEAFF. The V call is TRBV11-2, the J call TRBJ1-1; D is unclear. Germline V CDR1 and CDR2: SGHAT, FQNNGV. This CDR3 contains 13 residues. V lost 4 bases to trimming and J lost 6 bases, with 12 bases between them.

This clonotype was detected ten times or more. The V gene is TRBV12-3 or TRBV12-4, the J gene TRBJ1-1; perhaps TRBD1 as D (6 bases). The V gene lost 8 bases and the J gene lost 6 bases, with 13 bases spanning the gap. This CDR3 has 12 amino acids. The CDR3, as DNA: TGTGCCAGCGATAATGGGGGGCCTGAAGCTTTCTTT. It yields the protein CASDNGGPEAFF.

V is TRBV3-1 and J is TRBJ2-5; 10 nucleotides match TRBD1. Germline V CDR1 and CDR2: LGHDT, YNNKEL (reference sequence). The CDR3 length is 19 residues. Trimming removed 5 bases from V and 9 bases from J; junction bases left unmatched: 24. The CDR3 DNA is TGTGCCAGCAGCATGACAGGGGGCACGGATCTAGCGGGCCTAGGTTCCCAGTACTTC. Its protein is CASSMTGGTDLAGLGSQYF.